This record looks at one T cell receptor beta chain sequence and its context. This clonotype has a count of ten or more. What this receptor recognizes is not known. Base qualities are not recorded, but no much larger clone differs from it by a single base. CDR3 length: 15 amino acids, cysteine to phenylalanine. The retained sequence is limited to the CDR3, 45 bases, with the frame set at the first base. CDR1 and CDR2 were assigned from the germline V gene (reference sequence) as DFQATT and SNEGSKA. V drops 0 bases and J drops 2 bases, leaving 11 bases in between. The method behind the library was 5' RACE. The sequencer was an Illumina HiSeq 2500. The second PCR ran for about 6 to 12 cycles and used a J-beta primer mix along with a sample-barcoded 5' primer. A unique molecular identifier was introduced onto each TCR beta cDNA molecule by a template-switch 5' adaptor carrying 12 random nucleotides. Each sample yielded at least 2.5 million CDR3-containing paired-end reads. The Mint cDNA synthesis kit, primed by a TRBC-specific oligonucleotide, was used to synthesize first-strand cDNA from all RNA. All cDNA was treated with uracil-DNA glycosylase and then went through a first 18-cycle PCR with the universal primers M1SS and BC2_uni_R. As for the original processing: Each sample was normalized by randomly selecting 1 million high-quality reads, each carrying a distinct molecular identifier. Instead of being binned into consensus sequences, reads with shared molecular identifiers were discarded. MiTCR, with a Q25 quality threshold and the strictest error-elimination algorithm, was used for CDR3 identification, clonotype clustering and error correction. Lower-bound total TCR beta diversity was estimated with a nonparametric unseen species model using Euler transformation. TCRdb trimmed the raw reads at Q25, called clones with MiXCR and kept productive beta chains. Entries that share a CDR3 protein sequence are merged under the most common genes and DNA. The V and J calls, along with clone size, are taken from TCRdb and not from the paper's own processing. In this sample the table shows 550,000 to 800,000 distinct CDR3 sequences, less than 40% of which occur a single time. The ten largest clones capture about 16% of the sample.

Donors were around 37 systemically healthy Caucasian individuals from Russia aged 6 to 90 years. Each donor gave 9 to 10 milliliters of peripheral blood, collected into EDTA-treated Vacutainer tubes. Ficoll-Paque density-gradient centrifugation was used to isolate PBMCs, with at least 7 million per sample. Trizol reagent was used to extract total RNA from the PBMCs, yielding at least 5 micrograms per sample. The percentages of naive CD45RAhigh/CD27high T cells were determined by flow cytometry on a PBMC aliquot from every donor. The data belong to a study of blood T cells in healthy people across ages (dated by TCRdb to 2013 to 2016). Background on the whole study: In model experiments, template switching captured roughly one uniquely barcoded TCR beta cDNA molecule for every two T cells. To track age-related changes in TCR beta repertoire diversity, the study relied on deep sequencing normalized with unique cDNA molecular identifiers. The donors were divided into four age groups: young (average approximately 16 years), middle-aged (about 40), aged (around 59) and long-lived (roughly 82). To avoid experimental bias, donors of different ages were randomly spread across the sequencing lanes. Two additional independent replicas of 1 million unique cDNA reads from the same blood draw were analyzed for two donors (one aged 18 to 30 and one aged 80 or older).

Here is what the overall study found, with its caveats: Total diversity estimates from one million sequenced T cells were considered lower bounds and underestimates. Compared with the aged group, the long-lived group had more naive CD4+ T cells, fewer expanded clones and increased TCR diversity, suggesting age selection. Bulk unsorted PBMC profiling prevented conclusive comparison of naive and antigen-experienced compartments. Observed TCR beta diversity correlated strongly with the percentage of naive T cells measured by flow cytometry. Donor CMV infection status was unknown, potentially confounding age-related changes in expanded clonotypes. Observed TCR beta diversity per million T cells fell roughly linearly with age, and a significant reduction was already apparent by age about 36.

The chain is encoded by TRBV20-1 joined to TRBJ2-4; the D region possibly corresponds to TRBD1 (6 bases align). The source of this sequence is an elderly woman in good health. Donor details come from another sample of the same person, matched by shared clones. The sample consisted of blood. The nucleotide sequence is TGCAGTGCTAGAGAAACAGGGAGACCCAAAAACATTCAGTACTTC. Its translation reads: CSARETGRPKNIQYF.